This is a list of T cell receptor beta chains from one sample in a study of cytomegalovirus exposure and HLA in healthy donors. Produced via immunoSEQ multiplex PCR; TCRdb's table is partial and in-frame only. The sample holds fewer than 120,000 clones, just over 75% seen once. The sequenced sample was PBMCs. All receptors come from a man aged 30 to 39 in good health and CMV-seropositive. The CDR3 runs from the conserved cysteine through the conserved F or W. Fields, in order: clone size, D gene, J gene, V gene, CDR3 DNA, CDR3 protein. The D gene is left open where the match is weak. Some rows mark clone size as missing; the rest say once, few, many or name a class of expanded clone.

- TRBD2 TRBJ2-1 TRBV25-1 TGTGCCAGCAGTGAATATACGGGACTAGCCTTCAATGAGCAGTTCTTC CASSEYTGLAFNEQFF
- - TRBJ1-1 TRBV5-5 TGTGCCAGCAGCTTCCTAGGCTCCCCAGAGAACACTGAAGCTTTCTTT CASSFLGSPENTEAFF
- - TRBJ1-5 TRBV19 TGTGCCAGTAGTACAACGACAGGTCTCCAGCCCCAGCATTTT CASSTTTGLQPQHF
- - TRBJ1-5 TRBV5-6 TGTGCCAGCAGCCTGGCAGGGTCCCATCAGCCCCAGCATTTT CASSLAGSHQPQHF
- - TRBJ2-2 TRBV30 TGTGCCTGGGGGCCAGGGGCGACGAACACCGGGGAGCTGTTTTTT CAWGPGATNTGELFF
- - TRBJ1-2 TRBV13 TGTGCCAGCAGCTTGGGCAAAACTAACTATGGCTACACCTTC CASSLGKTNYGYTF
- - TRBJ2-7 TRBV7-2 TGTGCCAGCAGCTTACATTACGAGCAGTACTTC CASSLHYEQYF
- - TRBJ1-2 TRBV6-6 TGTGCCAGCAGTTACAAGGTCAGCGTGAACTATGGCTACACCTTC CASSYKVSVNYGYTF
- - TRBJ2-1 TRBV5-6 TGTGCCAGCAGCTTTAGGGGGGAGCAGTTCTTC CASSFRGEQFF
- - TRBJ2-2 TRBV6-5 TGTGCCAGCAGTTACGGCAGGGTGTTAACCGGGGAGCTGTTTTTT CASSYGRVLTGELFF
- TRBD2 TRBJ2-5 TRBV7-8 TGTGCCAGCAGCTTAATTGTTGAGGGACTAGGCTCAGGAGAGACCCAGTACTTC CASSLIVEGLGSGETQYF
- TRBD2 TRBJ2-3 TRBV9 TGTGCCAGCAGCGTTAGCGGGAGCCAGGCGTTAGATACGCAGTATTTT CASSVSGSQALDTQYF
- - TRBJ2-2 TRBV5-1 TGCGCCAGCAGCCCCCACGAGGCCACCGGGGAGCTGTTTTTT CASSPHEATGELFF
few - TRBJ2-7 TRBV6-1 TGTGCCAGCAGCGTCTCCTACGAGCAGTACTTC CASSVSYEQYF
- TRBD1 TRBJ2-7 TRBV5-1 TGCGCCAGCAGCTTGGCCGGGACAGGGGAGGACTACGAGCAGTACTTC CASSLAGTGEDYEQYF
few TRBD1 TRBJ1-4 TRBV4-3 TGCGCCAGCAGCCAAGGGAGGGGACAGGTGAATGAAAAACTGTTTTTT CASSQGRGQVNEKLFF
- - TRBJ1-1 TRBV28 TGTGCCAGCAGTCGACCTTCCACAGGGATGAACACTGAAGCTTTCTTT CASSRPSTGMNTEAFF
- - TRBJ2-5 TRBV7-2 TGTGCCAGCAGCCCCCAGACGAAGAGGGCAGAGACCCAGTACTTC CASSPQTKRAETQYF
few TRBD2 TRBJ2-7 TRBV19 TGTGCCAGTACGGGCGGGGGATTCCGGGAGCAGTACTTC CASTGGGFREQYF
- - TRBJ2-2 TRBV30 TGTGCCTGGAGAGTAGACGGGGAGCTGTTTTTT CAWRVDGELFF
- - TRBJ1-1 TRBV15 TGTGCCACCAGCTCCGGGGGGGAGGTTGGAGCTTTCTTT CATSSGGEVGAFF
- TRBD1 TRBJ2-7 TRBV5-1 TGCGCCAGCAGCAGCGGACAGGGCGAGCAGTACTTC CASSSGQGEQYF
- - TRBJ2-2 TRBV10-1 TGCGCCAGCAGTGACGAGGGTGGCGGCGGGGAGCTGTTTTTT CASSDEGGGGELFF
few TRBD1 TRBJ1-1 TRBV2 TGTGCCAGCAGTGTGGTTACAGGGGCTGAAGCTTTCTTT CASSVVTGAEAFF
few - TRBJ2-7 TRBV19 TGTGCCACCTCACAGGGCCTCGGAGGATACGAGCAGTACTTC CATSQGLGGYEQYF
few - TRBJ2-1 TRBV7-5 TGTGCCAGAAGCTTAGCCCGGAGCTCCTACAATGAGCAGTTCTTC CARSLARSSYNEQFF
- TRBD1 TRBJ1-5 TRBV19 TGTGCCAGGGCGGAGGGGGCCGGCAATCAGCCCCAGCATTTT CARAEGAGNQPQHF
few - TRBJ2-7 TRBV18 TGTGCCAGCTCACCACCGGACAGTACTTACGAGCAGTACTTC CASSPPDSTYEQYF
- TRBD1 TRBJ2-5 TRBV11-2 TGTGCCAGCAGCTTCTCGGACAGGGAGACCCAGTACTTC CASSFSDRETQYF
- - TRBJ1-5 TRBV2 TGTGCCAGCAGTGAAGACGGAGTTTCCTCGAATCAGCCCCAGCATTTT CASSEDGVSSNQPQHF
- TRBD2 TRBJ2-2 TRBV27 TGTGCCAGCAGTTACGTCGGGGGGGGCACCGGGGAGCTGTTTTTT CASSYVGGGTGELFF
- - TRBJ2-3 TRBV2 TGTGCCAGCAGTGGAGGGTCAAGGAGGACAGATACGCAGTATTTT CASSGGSRRTDTQYF
- - TRBJ2-3 TRBV5-1 TGCGCCAGCAGCTTGGGTTTAGGGGAGGGCACAGATACGCAGTATTTT CASSLGLGEGTDTQYF
- - TRBJ1-2 TRBV4-3 TGCGCCAGCAGCCAAGAGTGGGGCTTGGGCTATGGCTACACCTTC CASSQEWGLGYGYTF
- - TRBJ2-5 TRBV6-5 TGTGCCACCCTCCGGGGGGAGACCCAGTACTTC CATLRGETQYF
- - TRBJ2-7 TRBV28 TGTGCCAGCAGCCCCGGACAAACCTACGAGCAGTACTTC CASSPGQTYEQYF
- - TRBJ2-2 TRBV11-2 TGTGCCAGCAGGCGTATACAGGGTTCCGGGGAGCTGTTTTTT CASRRIQGSGELFF
few TRBD1 TRBJ2-7 TRBV7-3 TGTGCCAGCAGCCAAACCGGACAGGGTTTCAACGAGCAGTACTTC CASSQTGQGFNEQYF
- TRBD2 TRBJ2-7 TRBV28 TGTGCCACTTCCGGACTAGCAGTCTACGAGCAGTACTTC CATSGLAVYEQYF
- - TRBJ2-7 TRBV28 TGTGCCAGCAGTTTCGGGTACGAACTCTACGAGCAGTACTTC CASSFGYELYEQYF
- - TRBJ2-7 TRBV6-6 TGTGCCAGCAGTTACCGGGACATCCACTCCTACGAGCAGTACTTC CASSYRDIHSYEQYF
- TRBD2 TRBJ2-2 TRBV11-3 TGTGCCAGCAGCTTAGAAGGGGAGGGGCCCACCGGGGAGCTGTTTTTT CASSLEGEGPTGELFF
- - TRBJ2-2 TRBV30 TGTGCCTGGAGTGGAGGGTACACCGGGGAGCTGTTTTTT CAWSGGYTGELFF
once TRBD2 TRBJ2-3 TRBV9 TGTGCCAGCAGCCCACGAGCGGGGGGGACCACAGATACGCAGTATTTT CASSPRAGGTTDTQYF
- TRBD1 TRBJ1-5 TRBV6-5 TGTGCCAGCAGCCCTGGGACAGGGAGGCAGCCCCAGCATTTT CASSPGTGRQPQHF
- TRBD1 TRBJ2-5 TRBV5-1 TGCGCCAGCAGACGAACAGGGGTTGGGTGGCAAGAGACCCAGTACTTC CASRRTGVGWQETQYF
once TRBD2 TRBJ2-1 TRBV9 TGTGCCAGCAGCGTAGGTTTAGCGGGGGGAACCTACAATGAGCAGTTCTTC CASSVGLAGGTYNEQFF
- - TRBJ1-2 TRBV5-1 TGCGCCAGCAGCTTGGAAGGAGGGTTTACCTATGGCTACACCTTC CASSLEGGFTYGYTF